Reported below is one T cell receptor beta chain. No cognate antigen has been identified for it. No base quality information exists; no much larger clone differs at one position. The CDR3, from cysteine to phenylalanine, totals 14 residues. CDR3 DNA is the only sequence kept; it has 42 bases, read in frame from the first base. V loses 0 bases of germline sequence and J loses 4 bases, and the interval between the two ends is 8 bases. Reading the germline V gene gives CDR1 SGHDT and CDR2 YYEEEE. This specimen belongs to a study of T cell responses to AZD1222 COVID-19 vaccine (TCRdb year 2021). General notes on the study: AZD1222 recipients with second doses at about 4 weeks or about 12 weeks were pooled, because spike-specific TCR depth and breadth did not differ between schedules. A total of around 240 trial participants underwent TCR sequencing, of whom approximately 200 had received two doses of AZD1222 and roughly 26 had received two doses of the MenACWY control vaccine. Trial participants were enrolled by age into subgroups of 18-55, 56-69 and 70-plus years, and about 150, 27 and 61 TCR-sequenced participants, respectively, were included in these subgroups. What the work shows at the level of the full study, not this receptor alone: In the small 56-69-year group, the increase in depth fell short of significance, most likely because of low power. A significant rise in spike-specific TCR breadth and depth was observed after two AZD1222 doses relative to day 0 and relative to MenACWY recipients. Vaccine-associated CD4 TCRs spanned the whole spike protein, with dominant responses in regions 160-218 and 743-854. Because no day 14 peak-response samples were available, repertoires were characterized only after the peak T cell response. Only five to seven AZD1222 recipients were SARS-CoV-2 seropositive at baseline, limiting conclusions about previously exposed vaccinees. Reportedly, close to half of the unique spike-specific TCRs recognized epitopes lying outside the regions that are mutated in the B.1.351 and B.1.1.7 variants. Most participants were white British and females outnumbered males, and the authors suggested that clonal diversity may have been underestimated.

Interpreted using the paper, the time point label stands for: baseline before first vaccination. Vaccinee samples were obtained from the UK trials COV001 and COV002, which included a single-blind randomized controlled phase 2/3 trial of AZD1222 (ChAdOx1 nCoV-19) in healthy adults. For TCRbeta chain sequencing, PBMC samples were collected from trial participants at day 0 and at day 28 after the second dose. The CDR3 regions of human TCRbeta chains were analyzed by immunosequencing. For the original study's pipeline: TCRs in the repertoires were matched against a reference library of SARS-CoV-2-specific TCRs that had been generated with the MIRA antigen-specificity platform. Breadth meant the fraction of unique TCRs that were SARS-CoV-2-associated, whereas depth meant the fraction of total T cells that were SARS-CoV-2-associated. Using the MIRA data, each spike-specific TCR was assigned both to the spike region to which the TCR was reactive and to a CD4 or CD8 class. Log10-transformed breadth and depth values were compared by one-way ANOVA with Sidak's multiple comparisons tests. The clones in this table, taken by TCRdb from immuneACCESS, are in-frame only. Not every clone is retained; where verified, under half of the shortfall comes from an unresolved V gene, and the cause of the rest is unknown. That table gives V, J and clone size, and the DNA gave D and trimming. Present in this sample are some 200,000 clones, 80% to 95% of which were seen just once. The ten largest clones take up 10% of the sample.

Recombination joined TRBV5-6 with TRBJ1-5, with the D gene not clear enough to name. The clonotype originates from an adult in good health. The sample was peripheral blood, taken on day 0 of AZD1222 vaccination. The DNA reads TGTGCCAGCAGCTTGGCCTCCGGGAATCAGCCCCAGCATTTT. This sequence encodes CASSLASGNQPQHF.